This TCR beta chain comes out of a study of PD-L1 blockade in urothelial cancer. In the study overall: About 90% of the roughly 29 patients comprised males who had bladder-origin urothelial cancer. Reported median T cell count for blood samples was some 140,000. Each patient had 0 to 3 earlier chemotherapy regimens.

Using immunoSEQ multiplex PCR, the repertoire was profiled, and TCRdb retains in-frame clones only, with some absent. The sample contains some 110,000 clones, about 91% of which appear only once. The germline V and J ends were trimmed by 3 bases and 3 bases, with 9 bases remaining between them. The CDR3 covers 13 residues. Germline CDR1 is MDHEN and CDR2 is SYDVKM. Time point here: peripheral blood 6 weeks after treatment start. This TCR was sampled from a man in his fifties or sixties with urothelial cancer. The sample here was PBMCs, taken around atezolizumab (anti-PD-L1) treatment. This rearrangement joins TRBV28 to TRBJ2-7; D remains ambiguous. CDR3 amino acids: CASSFGSFYEQYF. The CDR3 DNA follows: TGTGCCAGCAGTTTTGGCTCCTTCTACGAGCAGTACTTC. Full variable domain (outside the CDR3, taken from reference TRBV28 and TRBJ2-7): DVKVTQSSRYLVKRTGEKVFLECVQDMDHENMFWYRQDPGLGLRLIYFSYDVKMKEKGDIPEGYSVSREKKERFSLILESASTNQTSMYLCASSFGSFYEQYFGPGTRLTVT.